This entry lists 13 T cell receptor beta chains sequenced from one sample in a study of cytomegalovirus exposure and HLA in healthy donors. Both 60 Vbeta primers and 13 Jbeta primers went into the PCR. Here immunoSEQ multiplex PCR was the method, and the copy in TCRdb shows in-frame clones only, minus some. The sample yields fewer than 150,000 clones, about 80% seen once. The specimen sequenced was PBMCs. The receptors stem from a young man in good health and CMV-seronegative.

V gene TRBV2 combines with J gene TRBJ2-1; D is unclear. Trimming left V 2 bases short and J 6 bases short, with 11 bases between. Germline V lookup: CDR1 SNHLY, CDR2 FYNNEI. This CDR3 has 14 residues. The CDR3 sequence is CASSESSLTNEQFF. The CDR3 bases are TGTGCCAGCAGTGAATCAAGCCTCACCAATGAGCAGTTCTTC.

V is TRBV5-6 and J is TRBJ2-2, with 12 bases matching TRBD2. CDR3 length: 16 amino acids. The germline gives CDR1 SGHDT, CDR2 YYEEEE. V was clipped by 0 bases and J by 6 bases; unmatched bases: 3. The CDR3 DNA is TGTGCCAGCAGCTTGGGACTAGCGGGAGCCCCCGGGGAGCTGTTTTTT. Amino acid sequence: CASSLGLAGAPGELFF.

This clone was recorded once. The V gene is TRBV28, the J gene TRBJ2-7, with D possibly matching TRBD2 (6 bases). V lost 3 bases to trimming and J lost 4 bases, with 16 bases between them. Per the germline V gene, CDR1 is MDHEN and CDR2 is SYDVKM. The length of the CDR3 is 15 residues. As DNA, the CDR3 is TGTGCCAGCAGTTTTGGGCGGGGAGTAGGGTACGAGCAGTACTTC. Its protein product is CASSFGRGVGYEQYF.

The chain is built from TRBV5-1 and TRBJ2-3, with 8 bases lining up with TRBD2. Germline V lookup: CDR1 SGHRS, CDR2 YFSETQ. The CDR3 is 14 residues long. V was clipped by 4 bases and J by 2 bases; unmatched bases: 3. CDR3 sequence reads: CASSVGGVTDTQYF. The CDR3 region has the DNA TGCGCCAGCAGCGTCGGGGGGGTCACAGATACGCAGTATTTT.

This chain uses TRBV19 with TRBJ2-1; D may be TRBD2 (6 bases). V was clipped by 7 bases and J by 4 bases, with 14 bases between them. CDR1 and CDR2 (germline): LNHDA, SQIVND (reference sequence). There are 14 residues in the CDR3. Here the CDR3 DNA reads TGTGCCAGTACCCCTCTGCGGGGTTACAATGAGCAGTTCTTC. It yields the protein CASTPLRGYNEQFF.

J is TRBJ2-7 and V is TRBV5-1, with TRBD1 matching over 9 bases. Germline V CDR1 and CDR2: SGHRS, YFSETQ. J was trimmed by 0 bases and V by 2 bases; bases with no gene match: 9. This CDR3 is built from 17 residues. CDR3 sequence (DNA): TGCGCCAGCAGCTTAAGCCCCGGGACAGGGAGCTCCTACGAGCAGTACTTC. Translating it yields CASSLSPGTGSSYEQYF.

The V gene is TRBV27, the J gene TRBJ1-3; 7 bases fit TRBD1. The CDR3 sequence is 22 residues long. From germline, CDR1 is MNHEY and CDR2 SMNVEV (reference sequence). V shed 5 bases and J 0 bases; nucleotides not matched to a gene: 25. The CDR3 nucleotides are TGTGCCAGCAGTCCCCTTCGCGGAAGGACAGGCATCCCTTACCCCTCTGGAAACACCATATATTTT. Translation: CASSPLRGRTGIPYPSGNTIYF.

The table lists this clone with a count of one. This chain connects TRBV5-5 to TRBJ2-7, with 9 bases identical to TRBD1. The CDR3 is 14 amino acids. The V gene end was trimmed by 0 bases and the J gene end by 5 bases; junction bases not matched to a gene: 3. Looked up from germline, CDR1 is SGHKS and CDR2 is YYEKEE (reference sequence). CDR3 residues: CASSLDRGRNEQYF. In DNA, the CDR3 is TGTGCCAGCAGCTTGGACAGGGGGCGCAACGAGCAGTACTTC.

This sequence joins TRBV7-9 and TRBJ2-7, with TRBD1 matching 11 bases. CDR1 is SEHNR, CDR2 FQNEAQ, per germline (reference sequence). The V segment lost 5 bases and the J segment 2 bases; nucleotides outside the gene matches: 8. The CDR3 is 16 residues long. CDR3 residues: CASSPNPGQGAYEQYF. For the CDR3, the DNA is TGTGCCAGCAGCCCAAACCCGGGACAGGGGGCCTACGAGCAGTACTTC.

This chain connects TRBV6-1 to TRBJ2-4; D may be TRBD1 (5 bases). This CDR3 comprises 18 residues. The germline V gene has CDR1 MNHNS and CDR2 SASEGT. The V and J ends lost 1 base and 1 base respectively, with 17 bases between them. The CDR3 loop reads CASSEEGVGRLAKNIQYF. As DNA, the CDR3 is TGTGCCAGCAGTGAAGAAGGGGTAGGCAGGCTGGCCAAAAACATTCAGTACTTC.

A few counts support this clone. This rearrangement joins TRBV5-5 to TRBJ2-1, with TRBD1 identical over 7 bases. The CDR3 is 15 residues long. Germline V CDR1 and CDR2: SGHKS, YYEKEE (reference sequence). Trimming cost V 1 base and J 6 bases; bases outside gene matches: 7. The CDR3 is CASSLSSGGSNEQFF. The CDR3 region has the DNA TGTGCCAGCAGCTTGTCGTCAGGGGGTTCCAATGAGCAGTTCTTC.

This clone was recorded only once. The genes are TRBV11-2 and TRBJ2-2; 8 bases are a match to TRBD2. The CDR3 is made up of 17 amino acids. Germline assignment: CDR1 SGHAT and CDR2 FQNNGV. V trimming: 3 bases; J trimming: 1 base; junction bases outside the gene matches: 7. CDR3: CASSFGLAGMNTGELFF. The CDR3 region has the DNA TGTGCCAGCAGCTTTGGGCTAGCGGGTATGAACACCGGGGAGCTGTTTTTT.

This sequence joins TRBV6-5 and TRBJ2-1, with 9 bases that match TRBD1. V was clipped by 6 bases and J by 8 bases; unmatched bases: 11. Looked up from germline, CDR1 is MNHEY and CDR2 is SVGAGI. CDR3 length: 15 amino acids. The CDR3 reads CASSLQGARFDEQFF. The CDR3 region has the DNA TGTGCCAGCAGCCTACAGGGGGCCAGGTTCGATGAGCAGTTCTTC.